This T cell receptor beta chain appears in the sequencing data of a study of cytomegalovirus exposure and HLA in healthy donors. Study-wide results and limits: The number of N-insertions in an Asian-associated ancestry cluster was reportedly below the roughly 670-donor mean in a later analysis. The investigators catalogued 160 or so TCR beta chains as cytomegalovirus-associated. Productive status was seen about 87% or about 30% of the time for most TCR beta V segments in an earlier analysis. As a later analysis revealed, the rate of TCR association differed by HLA locus, with DRB1 most and HLA-C fewest.

PCR was performed using 60 Vbeta and 13 Jbeta primers. The table came from immunoSEQ multiplex PCR; TCRdb's copy has only in-frame clones and leaves some out. This sample has some 130,000 clones, with around three quarters found just once. From germline, CDR1 is LGHNA and CDR2 YSLEER. V shed 4 bases and J shed 5 bases, with 18 bases lying between them. This CDR3 has 15 amino acids. Concerning this clone: Its antigen is unknown.

This TCR came from a man aged 30 to 39 in good health. Source material: PBMCs. The V and J genes are TRBV4-3 and TRBJ2-7; TRBD2 might be the D (7 bases). The CDR3 region has the DNA TGCGCCAGCAGCCTACTTGGGGGGGGCGCCGACGAGCAGTACTTC. It encodes CASSLLGGGADEQYF.